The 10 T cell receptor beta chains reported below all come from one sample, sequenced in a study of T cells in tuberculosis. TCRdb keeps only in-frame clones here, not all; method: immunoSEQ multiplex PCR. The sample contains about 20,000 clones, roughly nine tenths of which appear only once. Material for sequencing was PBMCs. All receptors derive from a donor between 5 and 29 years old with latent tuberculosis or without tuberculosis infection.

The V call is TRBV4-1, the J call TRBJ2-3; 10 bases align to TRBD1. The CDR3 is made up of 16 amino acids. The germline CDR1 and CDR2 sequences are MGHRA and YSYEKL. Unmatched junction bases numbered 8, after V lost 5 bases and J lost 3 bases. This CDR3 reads CASSAIDRGQTDTQYF. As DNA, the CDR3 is TGCGCCAGCAGCGCCATAGACAGGGGGCAAACAGATACGCAGTATTTT.

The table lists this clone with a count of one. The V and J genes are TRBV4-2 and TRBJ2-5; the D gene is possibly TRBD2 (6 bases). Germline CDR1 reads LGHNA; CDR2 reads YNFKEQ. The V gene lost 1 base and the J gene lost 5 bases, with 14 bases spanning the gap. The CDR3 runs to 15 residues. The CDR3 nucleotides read TGTGCCAGCAGCCAAGCGGGACTGGCAGGGGAGACCCAGTACTTC. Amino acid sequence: CASSQAGLAGETQYF.

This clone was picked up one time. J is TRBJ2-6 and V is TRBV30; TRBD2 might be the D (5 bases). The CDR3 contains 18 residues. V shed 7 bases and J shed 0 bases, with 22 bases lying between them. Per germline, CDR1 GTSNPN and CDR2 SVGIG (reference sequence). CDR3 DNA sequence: TGTGCCTCCCAGGTTTATTCCGGGATCCCCTCTGGGGCCAACGTCCTGACTTTC. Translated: CASQVYSGIPSGANVLTF.

The CDR3 reads CASSEEGYVTEAFF. DNA for the CDR3: TGTGCCAGCAGTGAAGAGGGGTACGTGACTGAAGCTTTCTTT. This chain connects TRBV6-1 to TRBJ1-1; TRBD1 might be the D (5 bases). This CDR3 is built from 14 residues. Germline values: CDR1 MNHNS, CDR2 SASEGT. V was trimmed by 1 base and J by 5 bases, leaving 11 bases between them.

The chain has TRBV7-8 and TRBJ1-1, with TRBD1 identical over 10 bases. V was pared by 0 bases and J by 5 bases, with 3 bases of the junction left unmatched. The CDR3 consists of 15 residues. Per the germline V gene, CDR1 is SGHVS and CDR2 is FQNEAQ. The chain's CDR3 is CASSLATGGGTEAFF. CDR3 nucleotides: TGTGCCAGCAGCTTAGCGACAGGGGGCGGGACTGAAGCTTTCTTT.

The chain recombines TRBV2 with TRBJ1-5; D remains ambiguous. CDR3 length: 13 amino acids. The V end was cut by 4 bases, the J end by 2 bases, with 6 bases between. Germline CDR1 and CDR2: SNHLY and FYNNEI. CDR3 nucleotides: TGTGCCAGCAGTGTCCCGGGCAATCAGCCCCAGCATTTT. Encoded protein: CASSVPGNQPQHF.

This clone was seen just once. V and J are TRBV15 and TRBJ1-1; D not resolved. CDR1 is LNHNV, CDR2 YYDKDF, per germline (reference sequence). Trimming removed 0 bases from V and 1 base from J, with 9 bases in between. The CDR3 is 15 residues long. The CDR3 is CATSREVSENTEAFF. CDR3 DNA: TGTGCCACCAGCAGAGAGGTCAGCGAGAACACTGAAGCTTTCTTT.

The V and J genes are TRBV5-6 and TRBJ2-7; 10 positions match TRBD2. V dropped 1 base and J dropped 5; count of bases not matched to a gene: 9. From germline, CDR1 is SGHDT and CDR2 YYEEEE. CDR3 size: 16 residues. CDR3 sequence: CASSLLERGGLNEQYF. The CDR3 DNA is TGTGCCAGCAGCTTGTTAGAGCGGGGGGGCCTAAACGAGCAGTACTTC.

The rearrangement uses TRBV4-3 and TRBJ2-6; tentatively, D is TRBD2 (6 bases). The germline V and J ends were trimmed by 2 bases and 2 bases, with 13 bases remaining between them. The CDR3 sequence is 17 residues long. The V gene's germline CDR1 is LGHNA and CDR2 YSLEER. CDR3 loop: CASSQMDGGAGANVLTF. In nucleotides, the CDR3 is TGCGCCAGCAGCCAAATGGACGGGGGAGCTGGGGCCAACGTCCTGACTTTC.

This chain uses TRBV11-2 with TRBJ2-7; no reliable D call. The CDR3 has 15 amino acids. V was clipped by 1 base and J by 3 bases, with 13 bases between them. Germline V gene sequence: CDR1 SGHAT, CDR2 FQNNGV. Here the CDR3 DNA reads TGTGCCAGCAGCTTAGCAGGTGGCGTCGACTACGAGCAGTACTTC. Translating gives CASSLAGGVDYEQYF.